The TCR beta chain under discussion was sequenced for a study of tumor and adjacent non-tumor tissue in lung cancer. RNA was extracted from bulk tissue without any cell sorting. As for this clonotype: Possible read error: a much larger clone is one base away. No conserved phenylalanine or tryptophan is present at the end of the CDR3, so a read error is the likely explanation.

V was shortened by 0 bases and J by 3 bases, with 8 bases between the two germline ends. The CDR3 is 14 residues long. CDR1 and CDR2 (germline): SGHAT, FQNNGV. A modified ARM-PCR protocol with three rounds of nested PCR amplified TCRbeta. TCRdb reprocessed the multiplex PCR reads via MiXCR and lists one record per CDR3 protein. The sample yields about 110,000 distinct CDR3 sequences, roughly 74% seen once. The sequence derives from a woman aged 55-69 years with non-small cell lung cancer. The rearrangement links TRBV11-2 to TRBJ1-1; maybe TRBD1 (5 bases). Material: lung tumor tissue. The CDR3 loop reads CASSLDGGDTEAFY. DNA for the CDR3: TGTGCCAGCAGCTTAGACGGGGGGGACACTGAAGCTTTCTAT.